The 26 T cell receptor beta chains below were found in one sample sequenced in a study of T cell responses to AZD1222 COVID-19 vaccine. The protocol was immunoSEQ multiplex PCR, while the TCRdb copy is restricted to in-frame clones and leaves out a portion. The sample has 120,000 or so clones, around 90% seen once. Material: peripheral blood, obtained 28 days after the second dose of the MenACWY control vaccine. The receptors stem from an adult who received the MenACWY meningococcal vaccine as a control.

The chain uses TRBV19 and TRBJ1-4, with D uncertain. CDR1 and CDR2 (germline): LNHDA, SQIVND (reference sequence). V lost 3 bases to trimming and J lost 7 bases, with 9 bases between them. The CDR3 length is 13 residues. CDR3 protein: CASSMGRTEKLFF. Written as DNA, the CDR3 is TGTGCCAGTAGTATGGGCAGGACTGAAAAACTGTTTTTT.

V and J are TRBV6-1 and TRBJ2-2; 7 nucleotides align to TRBD2. CDR3 length: 17 amino acids. Looked up from germline, CDR1 is MNHNS and CDR2 is SASEGT. Losses at the gene ends were 0 bases for V and 2 bases for J; bases not matched to a gene: 6. The CDR3 sequence is CASSEAGGNSNTGELFF. For the CDR3, the DNA is TGTGCCAGCAGTGAAGCGGGGGGGAATTCAAACACCGGGGAGCTGTTTTTT.

This chain links TRBV19 with TRBJ2-7, with D possibly being TRBD1 or TRBD2 (6 bases each). CDR1 and CDR2 from the germline V gene are LNHDA and SQIVND (reference sequence). V was clipped by 6 bases and J by 2 bases, with 11 bases between them. The CDR3 loop spans 13 amino acids. For the CDR3, the DNA is TGTGCCAGTAGCAAAGGGGGGACCTACGAGCAGTACTTC. Translating gives CASSKGGTYEQYF.

The chain joins TRBV19 to TRBJ2-2; 7 bases agree with TRBD1. The CDR3 is 14 residues long. The V and J ends lost 9 bases and 2 bases, in that order; junction bases with no gene match: 6. Germline CDR1 LNHDA, CDR2 SQIVND (reference sequence). The CDR3 protein is CASRTGANTGELFF. CDR3 bases: TGTGCCAGCAGGACAGGCGCCAACACCGGGGAGCTGTTTTTT.

The J gene is TRBJ2-1, the V gene TRBV7-9, with a weak D call TRBD2 (6 bases). V shed 11 bases and J shed 5 bases, with 25 bases lying between them. The CDR3 extends over 16 amino acids. Germline CDR1 and CDR2: SEHNR and FQNEAQ (reference sequence). Here the CDR3 reads CASKVRTLAENNEQFF. CDR3 in DNA: TGTGCCTCGAAGGTCAGGACCTTAGCGGAGAACAATGAGCAGTTCTTC.

This chain connects TRBV7-9 to TRBJ2-1; 11 positions agree with TRBD2. J gave up 8 bases and V 2 bases, and 5 bases lay outside the gene matches. The CDR3 sequence is 15 residues long. The germline V gene has CDR1 SEHNR and CDR2 FQNEAQ (reference sequence). The chain's CDR3 is CASSLSSGGPYEQFF. DNA of the CDR3: TGTGCCAGCAGCTTATCTAGCGGGGGGCCCTATGAGCAGTTCTTC.

This chain links TRBV15 with TRBJ2-1; D possibly corresponds to TRBD1 (5 bases). CDR1 and CDR2 (germline): LNHNV, YYDKDF (reference sequence). Deletions cut 1 base from V and 10 bases from J, with 17 bases between. CDR3 length equals 15 residues. CDR3 DNA: TGTGCCACCAGCAGAGTAGGGCAGGGCCCGATGGAGCAGTTCTTC. This encodes CATSRVGQGPMEQFF.

The rearrangement links TRBV7-9 to TRBJ2-1; possible D gene TRBD2, 5 bases. Germline lookup yields CDR1 SEHNR and CDR2 FQNEAQ (reference sequence). Trimming took off 1 base at V and 13 bases at J, with 17 bases between the two ends. CDR3 length: 14 residues. The CDR3: CASSLEPLALAQFF. The DNA of the CDR3 is TGTGCCAGCAGCTTAGAGCCCCTAGCCCTTGCTCAGTTCTTC.

As concerns this clone: This sample includes further DNA sequences coding for the same CDR3. The CDR3: CASSLTGREQYF. The CDR3 nucleotides are TGTGCCAGCAGTTTAACGGGAAGGGAGCAGTACTTC. The chain carries TRBV27 and TRBJ2-7; perhaps TRBD2 as D (5 bases). The CDR3 extends over 12 amino acids. V was shortened by 2 bases and J by 7 bases, with 9 bases between the two germline ends. The germline V gene encodes CDR1 MNHEY and CDR2 SMNVEV (reference sequence).

V and J are TRBV19 and TRBJ1-1; D perhaps matches TRBD1 (5 bases). The CDR3 has 17 residues. Germline CDR1 reads LNHDA; CDR2 reads SQIVND (reference sequence). The V and J ends lost 5 bases and 3 bases respectively, with 22 bases between them. The CDR3 is CASSSGIWRGGDTEAFF. CDR3 nucleotides: TGTGCCAGTAGTTCTGGGATTTGGAGGGGAGGGGACACTGAAGCTTTCTTT.

This clone has a single count. V usage is TRBV28 and J usage is TRBJ2-3; D not resolved. With 5 bases removed from V and 2 bases from J, the gap between germline ends came to 17 bases. The germline V gene has CDR1 MDHEN and CDR2 SYDVKM. This CDR3 has 16 residues. The CDR3 DNA reads TGTGCCAGCAGTGCCCCAAGAGAGTCATACACAGATACGCAGTATTTT. Protein: CASSAPRESYTDTQYF. Based on the CDR3 plus reference TRBV28 and TRBJ2-3, the full variable domain is DVKVTQSSRYLVKRTGEKVFLECVQDMDHENMFWYRQDPGLGLRLIYFSYDVKMKEKGDIPEGYSVSREKKERFSLILESASTNQTSMYLCASSAPRESYTDTQYFGPGTRLTVL.

The V call is TRBV30, the J call TRBJ2-7; D is perhaps TRBD2 (6 bases). The CDR3 totals 12 residues. Per germline, CDR1 GTSNPN and CDR2 SVGIG (reference sequence). The V and J ends lost 8 bases and 2 bases respectively, with 13 bases between them. The CDR3 loop reads CAGGLGPYEQYF. As DNA, the CDR3 is TGTGCCGGGGGACTCGGGCCCTACGAGCAGTACTTC. The full variable domain, in which reference TRBV30 and TRBJ2-7 provide the parts outside the CDR3, is SQTIHQWPATLVQPVGSPLSLECTVEGTSNPNLYWYRQAAGRGLQLLFYSVGIGQISSEVPQNLSASRPQDRQFILSSKKLLLSDSGFYLCAGGLGPYEQYFGPGTRLTVT.

V gene TRBV15 combines with J gene TRBJ2-3; D gene ambiguous. The V and J ends lost 2 bases and 3 bases respectively, with 3 bases between them. Per the germline V gene, CDR1 is LNHNV and CDR2 is YYDKDF (reference sequence). This CDR3 comprises 12 residues. CDR3 bases: TGTGCCACCAGCAGAAGGACAGATACGCAGTATTTT. Amino acid sequence: CATSRRTDTQYF. Filled out from reference TRBV15 and TRBJ2-3, the complete variable domain reads DAMVIQNPRYQVTQFGKPVTLSCSQTLNHNVMYWYQQKSSQAPKLLFHYYDKDFNNEADTPDNFQSRRPNTSFCFLDIRSPGLGDTAMYLCATSRRTDTQYFGPGTRLTVL.

The gene calls are TRBV18 and TRBJ1-4; unclear D gene. CDR1 and CDR2 (germline): KGHSH, LQKENI. The length of the CDR3 is 16 residues. The ends were cut back, 2 bases at V and 8 bases at J, with 18 bases in the middle. In DNA form, the CDR3 reads TGTGCCAGCTCACCAACTGGCTTGGCGGTGCTGGAAAAACTGTTTTTT. This codes for CASSPTGLAVLEKLFF.

The chain carries TRBV2 and TRBJ1-2, with TRBD1 matching 7 bases. The CDR3 consists of 15 residues. Trimming removed 0 bases from V and 4 bases from J; junction bases left unmatched: 5. Looked up from germline, CDR1 is SNHLY and CDR2 is FYNNEI. In DNA form, the CDR3 reads TGTGCCAGCAGTGAAGCCCGACAGGGCGGCTATGGCTACACCTTC. Amino acids: CASSEARQGGYGYTF.

The genes are TRBV6-7 and TRBJ1-2; D is unresolved. TRBV6-7 is an ORF; its function is uncertain. The CDR3 spans 10 residues. Trimming stripped 8 bases from V and 4 bases from J, with 5 bases between. The CDR3 loop reads CASDGYGYTF. The CDR3 nucleotides read TGTGCCAGCGACGGCTATGGCTACACCTTC.

The rearrangement joins TRBV14 to TRBJ1-6; no firm D call. Germline loops: CDR1 SGHDN, CDR2 FVKESK. This CDR3 has 16 residues. V lost 3 bases to trimming and J lost 6 bases, with 15 bases between them. The CDR3 nucleotides read TGTGCCAGCAGCCACCTTCTCCTGCGGGGTAATTCACCCCTCCACTTT. Amino acid sequence: CASSHLLLRGNSPLHF.

The V gene is TRBV27, the J gene TRBJ1-2, with 10 bases lining up with TRBD1. The germline gives CDR1 MNHEY, CDR2 SMNVEV (reference sequence). The junction had 5 bases not matched to a gene; V was cut back by 0 bases and J by 4 bases. The CDR3 runs 16 residues. The CDR3: CASSLSRDRGFYGYTF. The CDR3 DNA reads as TGTGCCAGCAGTTTATCGCGGGACAGGGGATTCTATGGCTACACCTTC.

This clone was counted between two and nine times. The gene calls are TRBV6-2 or TRBV6-3 and TRBJ1-1; 7 nucleotides match TRBD1. In germline, CDR1 is MNHEY, CDR2 SVGEGT. The CDR3 totals 15 residues. V gave up 6 bases and J gave up 0 bases; unmatched junction bases: 7. The chain's CDR3 is CASSSYRGLNTEAFF. CDR3 DNA sequence: TGTGCCAGCAGCTCTTACAGGGGCCTGAACACTGAAGCTTTCTTT.

This clone came up once. V and J are TRBV6-5 and TRBJ1-1; D unresolved. Germline CDR1 and CDR2: MNHEY and SVGAGI. V gave up 4 bases and J gave up 0 bases, with 15 bases separating them. The CDR3 loop spans 16 amino acids. In DNA form, the CDR3 reads TGTGCCAGCAGTTCCCCCTCCTGGGATCTGAACACTGAAGCTTTCTTT. It specifies CASSSPSWDLNTEAFF.

This clone was counted only a few times. The chain links TRBV13 to TRBJ2-7, with 7 bases aligning to TRBD1. Germline V gene lookup returns CDR1 PRHDT and CDR2 FYEKMQ (reference sequence). Trimming at V came to 4 bases and at J to 0 bases, leaving 6 bases not matched to a gene. The CDR3 runs 15 residues. In nucleotides, the CDR3 is TGTGCCAGCAGCTCTCGGGACAGATTCTCCTACGAGCAGTACTTC. Its protein product is CASSSRDRFSYEQYF. The full variable domain, rest sourced from reference TRBV13 and TRBJ2-7, is AAGVIQSPRHLIKEKRETATLKCYPIPRHDTVYWYQQGPGQDPQFLISFYEKMQSDKGSIPDRFSAQQFSDYHSELNMSSLELGDSALYFCASSSRDRFSYEQYFGPGTRLTVT.

V and J are TRBV6-1 and TRBJ1-5; 8 bases are a match to TRBD1. V trimming: 4 bases; J trimming: 4 bases; junction bases outside the gene matches: 12. The CDR3 runs to 17 residues. Germline CDR1 is MNHNS and CDR2 is SASEGT. CDR3 region: CASSGVDRVGPNQPQHF. The CDR3 nucleotides are TGTGCCAGCAGTGGGGTGGACAGGGTGGGCCCGAATCAGCCCCAGCATTTT.

CDR3 DNA: TGTGCCAGCAGCCTAACACGACAGGGGATGGGCGGGGAGCTGTTTTTT. It yields the protein CASSLTRQGMGGELFF. This chain joins TRBV7-7 and TRBJ2-2; 8 bases match TRBD1. The V gene's germline CDR1 is SSHAT and CDR2 FNYEAQ (reference sequence). V shed 5 bases and J 7 bases; nucleotides not matched to a gene: 12. This CDR3 is built from 16 residues.

The gene calls are TRBV28 and TRBJ2-1; the D gene could be TRBD1 or TRBD2 (6 bases each). Germline V CDR1 and CDR2: MDHEN, SYDVKM. V dropped 3 bases and J dropped 0 bases, with 9 bases sitting between them. This CDR3 has 15 residues. The CDR3 sequence is CASSFGGPSYNEQFF. The CDR3 nucleotides are TGTGCCAGCAGTTTTGGGGGGCCCTCCTACAATGAGCAGTTCTTC.

The chain employs TRBV20-1 and TRBJ2-1, with D uncertain. With 3 bases removed from V and 5 bases from J, the gap between germline ends came to 5 bases. Germline V gives CDR1 DFQATT, CDR2 SNEGSKA (reference sequence). CDR3 size: 11 residues. CDR3 residues: CSASRNNEQFF. CDR3 nucleotides: TGCAGTGCTAGTAGGAACAATGAGCAGTTCTTC.

The CDR3 coding sequence is TGTGCCAGCAGCTTGGAGGGAGTGGGGAGGGAGCAGTACTTC. Amino acid sequence: CASSLEGVGREQYF. This chain uses TRBV5-8 with TRBJ2-7, with D tentatively TRBD2 (6 bases). Germline-derived CDR1 and CDR2 are SGHTS and YDEGEE. This CDR3 comprises 14 residues. V lost 0 bases to trimming and J lost 7 bases, with 14 bases between them.